This TCR beta chain was sequenced for a study of T-cell reconstitution after alpha-beta-depleted transplantation in children. This clonotype turned up a few times. Antigen: not known. Study outcomes and limitations: T cells produced anew were the main source of T-cell counts and diversity one year after transplant. Recipient T cells and thymic progenitors that survived were the source of the high TCRbeta diversity seen at day 60 in some patients. About two months after transplant, alpha-beta T cells reportedly came from several hundred expanded graft clones.

Preparing the TCRbeta library involved the use of unique molecular identifiers. TCRdb called the PCR reads again in MiXCR, with one record for every CDR3 protein. This sample has more than 85,000 distinct CDR3 sequences, with 4.5% to 7.5% found just once. Trimming took 7 bases from V and 4 from J; bases not matched to a gene: 8. Germline V gene data show CDR1 as SGHRS and CDR2 as YFSETQ. The CDR3 covers 14 residues. The sequence was obtained from a female patient aged 2 to 10 who had a stem cell transplant for Fanconi anemia, so the T cells may come from the graft donor. The genes are TRBV5-1 and TRBJ2-7, with 10 bases fitting TRBD2. The sample consisted of PBMCs, mostly from graft donor cells, taken 60 days after TCRalphabeta/CD19-depleted stem cell transplant. CDR3 nucleotides: TGCGCCAGCGGCATAGCGGGAGGCGAGTACGAGCAGTACTTC. Protein: CASGIAGGEYEQYF. Complete variable domain (other parts from reference TRBV5-1 and TRBJ2-7): KAGVTQTPRYLIKTRGQQVTLSCSPISGHRSVSWYQQTPGQGLQFLFEYFSETQRNKGNFPGRFSGRQFSNSRSEMNVSTLELGDSALYLCASGIAGGEYEQYFGPGTRLTVT.